The subject of this entry is one TCR beta chain. What it binds is unknown. The length of the CDR3 is 12 residues. Trimming took off 1 base at V and 5 bases at J, with 5 bases between the two ends. Germline V gene sequence: CDR1 SGHDN, CDR2 FVKESK. The sample originates from a study of T cell repertoires in cytomegalovirus infection. Across the study: The authors used CMV epitopes that were HLA-C-restricted (recently identified) and HLA-B-restricted (well studied). It was the public TCR beta signatures that indicated both CMV infection and matching HLA type.

General study findings and limits: CMV-specific TCR beta clonotypes restricted by HLA-C were the ones dominating the ex vivo response. The cumulative frequency of public TCR beta families distinguished individuals who carried CMV together with the relevant HLA.

TCRdb recomputed calls from the reads with MiXCR, one row per CDR3 protein. In the table there are around 95,000 distinct CDR3 sequences, 25% to 30% of which are singletons. The origin of this receptor is a human donor in good health (CMV status not recorded). Some clones in this sample may be carry-over from other donors' samples. The chain recombines TRBV14 with TRBJ2-5; D ambiguous. This material consisted of CD8+ T cells from cultured PBMCs, taken from culture after CMV antigen stimulation. CDR3 loop: CASSQVSETQYF. The CDR3, as DNA: TGTGCCAGCAGCCAAGTGAGCGAGACCCAGTACTTC.